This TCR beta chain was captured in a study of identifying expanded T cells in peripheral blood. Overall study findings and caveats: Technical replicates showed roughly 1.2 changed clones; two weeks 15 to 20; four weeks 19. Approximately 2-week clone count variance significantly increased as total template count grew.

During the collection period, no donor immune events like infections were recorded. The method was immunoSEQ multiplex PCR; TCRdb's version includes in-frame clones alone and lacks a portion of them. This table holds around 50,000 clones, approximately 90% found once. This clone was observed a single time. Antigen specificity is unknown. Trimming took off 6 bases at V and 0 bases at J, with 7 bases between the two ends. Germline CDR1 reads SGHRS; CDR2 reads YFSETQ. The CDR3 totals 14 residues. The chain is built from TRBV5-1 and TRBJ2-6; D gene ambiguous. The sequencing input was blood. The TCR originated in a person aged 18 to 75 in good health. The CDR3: CASTRFSGANVLTF. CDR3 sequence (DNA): TGCGCCAGCACCAGATTCTCTGGGGCCAACGTCCTGACTTTC.